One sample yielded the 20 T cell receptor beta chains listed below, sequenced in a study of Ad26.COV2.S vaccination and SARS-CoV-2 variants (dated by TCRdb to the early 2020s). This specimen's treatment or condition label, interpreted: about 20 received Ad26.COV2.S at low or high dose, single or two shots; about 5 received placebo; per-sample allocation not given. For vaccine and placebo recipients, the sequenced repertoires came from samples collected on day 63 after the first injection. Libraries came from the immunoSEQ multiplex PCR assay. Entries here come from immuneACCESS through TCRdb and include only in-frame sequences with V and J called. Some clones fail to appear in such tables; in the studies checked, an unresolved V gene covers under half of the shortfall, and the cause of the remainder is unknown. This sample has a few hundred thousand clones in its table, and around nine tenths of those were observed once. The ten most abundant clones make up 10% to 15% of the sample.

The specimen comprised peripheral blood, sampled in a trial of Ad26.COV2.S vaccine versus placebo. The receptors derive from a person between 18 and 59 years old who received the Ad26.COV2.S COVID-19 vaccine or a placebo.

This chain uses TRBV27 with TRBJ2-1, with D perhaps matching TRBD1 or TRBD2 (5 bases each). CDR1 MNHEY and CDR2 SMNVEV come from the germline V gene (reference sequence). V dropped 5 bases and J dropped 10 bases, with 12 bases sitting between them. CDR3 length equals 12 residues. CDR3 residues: CASSPTRGEQFF. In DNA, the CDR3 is TGTGCCAGCAGTCCCACCCGGGGCGAGCAGTTCTTC.

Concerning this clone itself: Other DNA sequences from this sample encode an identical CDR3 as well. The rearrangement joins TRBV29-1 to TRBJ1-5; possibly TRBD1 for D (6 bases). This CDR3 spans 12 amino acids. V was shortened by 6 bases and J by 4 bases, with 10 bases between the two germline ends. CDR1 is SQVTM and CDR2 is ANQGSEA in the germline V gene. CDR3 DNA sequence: TGCAGCGTCAGGGACACGAATCAGCCCCAGCATTTT. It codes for CSVRDTNQPQHF.

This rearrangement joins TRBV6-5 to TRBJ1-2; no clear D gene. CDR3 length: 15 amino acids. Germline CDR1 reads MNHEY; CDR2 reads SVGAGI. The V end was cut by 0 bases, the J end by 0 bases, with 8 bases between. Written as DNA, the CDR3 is TGTGCCAGCAGTTACTCGATTATAGCTAACTATGGCTACACCTTC. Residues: CASSYSIIANYGYTF.

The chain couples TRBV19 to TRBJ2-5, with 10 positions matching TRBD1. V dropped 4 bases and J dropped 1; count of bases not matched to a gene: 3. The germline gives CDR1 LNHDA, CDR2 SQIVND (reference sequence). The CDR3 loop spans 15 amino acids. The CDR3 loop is CASSRRDRGQETQYF. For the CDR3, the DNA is TGTGCCAGTAGTAGACGGGACAGGGGCCAAGAGACCCAGTACTTC.

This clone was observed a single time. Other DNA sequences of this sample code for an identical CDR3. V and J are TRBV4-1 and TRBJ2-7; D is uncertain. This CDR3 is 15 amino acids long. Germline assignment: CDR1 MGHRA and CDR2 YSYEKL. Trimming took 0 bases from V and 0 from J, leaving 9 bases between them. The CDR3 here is CASSQDPGSSYEQYF. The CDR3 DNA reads TGCGCCAGCAGCCAAGATCCCGGAAGCTCCTACGAGCAGTACTTC.

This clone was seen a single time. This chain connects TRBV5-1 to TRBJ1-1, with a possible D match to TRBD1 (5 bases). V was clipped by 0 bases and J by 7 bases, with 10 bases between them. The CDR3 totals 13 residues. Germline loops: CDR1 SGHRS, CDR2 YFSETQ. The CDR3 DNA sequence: TGCGCCAGCAGCTTGGCATTCGACAGTGAAGCTTTCTTT. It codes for CASSLAFDSEAFF.

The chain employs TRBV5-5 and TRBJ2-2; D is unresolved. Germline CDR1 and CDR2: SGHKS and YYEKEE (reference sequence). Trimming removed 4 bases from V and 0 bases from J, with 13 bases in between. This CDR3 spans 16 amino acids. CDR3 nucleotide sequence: TGTGCCAGCAGCCTGCAAGGGCATGCGAACACCGGGGAGCTGTTTTTT. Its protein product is CASSLQGHANTGELFF.

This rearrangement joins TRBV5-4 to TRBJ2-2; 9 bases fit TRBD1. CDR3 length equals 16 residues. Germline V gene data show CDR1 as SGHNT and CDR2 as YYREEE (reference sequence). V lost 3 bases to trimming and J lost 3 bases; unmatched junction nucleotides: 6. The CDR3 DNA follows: TGTGCCAGCAGCTCCGGGACAGGGTCTTACACCGGGGAGCTGTTTTTT. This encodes CASSSGTGSYTGELFF.

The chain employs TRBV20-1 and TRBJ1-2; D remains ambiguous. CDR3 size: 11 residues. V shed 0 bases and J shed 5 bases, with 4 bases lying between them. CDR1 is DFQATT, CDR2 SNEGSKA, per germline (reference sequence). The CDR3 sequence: CSAREVYGYTF. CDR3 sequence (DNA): TGCAGTGCTAGAGAAGTTTATGGCTACACCTTC.

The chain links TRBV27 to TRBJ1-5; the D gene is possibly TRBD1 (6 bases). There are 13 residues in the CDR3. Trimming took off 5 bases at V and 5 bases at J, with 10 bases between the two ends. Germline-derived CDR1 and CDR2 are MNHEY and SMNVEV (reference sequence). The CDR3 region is CASSRDRHQPQHF. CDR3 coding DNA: TGTGCCAGCAGTAGAGACAGGCATCAGCCCCAGCATTTT.

The CDR3 region has the DNA TGCGCCAGCGGAGTCGGGGGAAGCTCCTACGAGCAGTACTTC. Protein: CASGVGGSSYEQYF. The chain couples TRBV5-1 to TRBJ2-7, with D possibly being TRBD2 (6 bases). The V and J ends lost 7 bases and 0 bases respectively, with 14 bases between them. This CDR3 contains 14 residues. Germline loops: CDR1 SGHRS, CDR2 YFSETQ.

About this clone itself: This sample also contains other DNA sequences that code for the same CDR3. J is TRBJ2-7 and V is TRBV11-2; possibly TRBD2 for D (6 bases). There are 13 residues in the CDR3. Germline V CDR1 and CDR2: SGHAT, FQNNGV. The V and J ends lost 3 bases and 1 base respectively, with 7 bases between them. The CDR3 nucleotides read TGTGCCAGCAGCTTTGGGACTTCCTACGAGCAGTACTTC. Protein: CASSFGTSYEQYF.

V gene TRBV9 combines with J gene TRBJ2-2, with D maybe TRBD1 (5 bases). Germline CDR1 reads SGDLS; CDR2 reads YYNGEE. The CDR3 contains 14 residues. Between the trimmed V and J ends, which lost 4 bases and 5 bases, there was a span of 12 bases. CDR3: CASSLSRVTGELFF. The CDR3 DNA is TGTGCCAGCAGCCTGAGCAGGGTGACCGGGGAGCTGTTTTTT.

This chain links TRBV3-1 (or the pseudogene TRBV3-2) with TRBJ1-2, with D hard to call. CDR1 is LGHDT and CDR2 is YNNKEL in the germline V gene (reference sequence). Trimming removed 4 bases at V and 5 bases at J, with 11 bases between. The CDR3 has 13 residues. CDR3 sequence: CASSPDGRYGYTF. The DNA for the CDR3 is TGTGCCAGCAGCCCGGACGGCAGATATGGCTACACCTTC.

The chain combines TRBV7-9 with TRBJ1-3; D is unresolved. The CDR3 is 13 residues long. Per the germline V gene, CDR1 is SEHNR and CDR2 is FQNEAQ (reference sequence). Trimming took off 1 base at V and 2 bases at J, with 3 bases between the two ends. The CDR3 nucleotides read TGTGCCAGCAGCTTAGTTCCTGGAAACACCATATATTTT. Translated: CASSLVPGNTIYF.

This chain's CDR3 is CASSFTSATYEQYF. CDR3 nucleotides: TGTGCCAGCAGCTTCACTAGCGCGACCTACGAGCAGTACTTC. The chain combines TRBV7-2 with TRBJ2-7; 7 positions match TRBD2. Germline loops: CDR1 SGHTA, CDR2 FQGNSA. J lost 2 bases, V lost 3 bases, and 4 bases had no gene match. The CDR3 covers 14 residues.

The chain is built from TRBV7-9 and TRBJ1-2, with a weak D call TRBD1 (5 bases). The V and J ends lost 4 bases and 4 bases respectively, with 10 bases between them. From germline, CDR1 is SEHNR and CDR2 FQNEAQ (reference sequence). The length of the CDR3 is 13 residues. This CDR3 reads CASSSGGGYGYTF. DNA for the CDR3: TGTGCCAGCAGCTCCGGGGGGGGCTATGGCTACACCTTC.

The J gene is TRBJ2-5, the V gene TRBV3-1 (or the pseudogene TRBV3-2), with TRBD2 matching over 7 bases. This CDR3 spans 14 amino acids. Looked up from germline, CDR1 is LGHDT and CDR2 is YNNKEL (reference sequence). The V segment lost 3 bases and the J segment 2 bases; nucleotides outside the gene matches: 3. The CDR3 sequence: CASSHGLDQETQYF. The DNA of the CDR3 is TGTGCCAGCAGCCATGGACTAGATCAAGAGACCCAGTACTTC.

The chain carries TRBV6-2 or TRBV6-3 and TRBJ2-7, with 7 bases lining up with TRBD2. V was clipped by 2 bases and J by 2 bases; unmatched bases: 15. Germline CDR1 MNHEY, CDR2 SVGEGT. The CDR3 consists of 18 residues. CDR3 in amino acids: CASSYPSSPGLPTYEQYF. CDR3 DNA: TGTGCCAGCAGTTACCCTTCTTCCCCGGGACTACCTACCTACGAGCAGTACTTC.

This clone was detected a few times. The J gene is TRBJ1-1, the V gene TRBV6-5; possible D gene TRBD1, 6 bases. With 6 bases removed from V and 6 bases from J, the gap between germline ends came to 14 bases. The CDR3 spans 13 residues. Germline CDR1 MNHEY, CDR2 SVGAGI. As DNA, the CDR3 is TGTGCCAGCAGCCTACAGGGACGGGCTGAAGCTTTCTTT. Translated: CASSLQGRAEAFF.